These 31 T cell receptor beta chains share one sample of origin, sequenced in a study of cytomegalovirus exposure and HLA in healthy donors. It was with 60 Vbeta and 13 Jbeta primers that the PCR ran. The protocol was immunoSEQ multiplex PCR, while the TCRdb copy is restricted to in-frame clones and leaves out a portion. The sample includes 150,000 to 200,000 clones, around 78% seen only once; the top ten take 2% to 2.5%. Sequenced sample: PBMCs. The receptors come from a woman aged 30 to 39 in good health and CMV-seropositive.

CDR3 sequence: CASRGQPYEQYF. The CDR3, as DNA: TGTGCCAGCAGGGGACAGCCCTACGAGCAGTACTTC. This rearrangement joins TRBV2 to TRBJ2-7, with 7 bases lining up with TRBD1. Per the germline V gene, CDR1 is SNHLY and CDR2 is FYNNEI. The CDR3 is made up of 12 amino acids. The V gene end was trimmed by 6 bases and the J gene end by 2 bases; junction bases not matched to a gene: 1.

This chain connects TRBV10-1 to TRBJ2-1; 16 nucleotides align to TRBD2. This CDR3 spans 15 amino acids. CDR1 and CDR2 (germline): WNHNN, SYGVQD (reference sequence). V lost 8 bases, J lost 8 bases, and 6 bases stayed unmatched. The DNA of the CDR3 is TGCGCCAGCGGGGGACTAGCGGGAGGGATAGATGAGCAGTTCTTC. It translates to CASGGLAGGIDEQFF.

J is TRBJ1-3 and V is TRBV5-1; D unresolved. V shed 0 bases and J shed 2 bases, with 6 bases lying between them. Germline V gives CDR1 SGHRS, CDR2 YFSETQ. The CDR3 spans 14 residues. The CDR3 sequence: CASSLGGPGNTIYF. The CDR3 region has the DNA TGCGCCAGCAGCTTGGGTGGGCCTGGAAACACCATATATTTT. Complete variable domain (other parts from reference TRBV5-1 and TRBJ1-3): KAGVTQTPRYLIKTRGQQVTLSCSPISGHRSVSWYQQTPGQGLQFLFEYFSETQRNKGNFPGRFSGRQFSNSRSEMNVSTLELGDSALYLCASSLGGPGNTIYFGEGSWLTVV.

This clone was counted once. J is TRBJ2-7 and V is TRBV2; TRBD1 aligns across 10 bases. V lost 7 bases and J lost 6; bases outside the gene matches: 6. CDR3 length equals 13 residues. Germline CDR1 and CDR2: SNHLY and FYNNEI. The CDR3 nucleotides read TGTGCCAGCAAAAGACAGGGGGCTGGCGAGCAGTACTTC. It codes for CASKRQGAGEQYF.

The V call is TRBV5-1, the J call TRBJ2-1, with 8 bases aligning to TRBD1. The CDR3 is made up of 16 amino acids. Unmatched junction bases numbered 7, after V lost 0 bases and J lost 5 bases. In germline, CDR1 is SGHRS, CDR2 YFSETQ. This CDR3 reads CASSLDRTGRNNEQFF. Written as DNA, the CDR3 is TGCGCCAGCAGCTTGGATCGGACAGGGAGAAACAATGAGCAGTTCTTC.

V and J are TRBV28 and TRBJ1-4, with D possibly matching TRBD1 (6 bases). The germline gives CDR1 MDHEN, CDR2 SYDVKM. This CDR3 has 17 amino acids. The V end was cut by 2 bases, the J end by 4 bases, with 17 bases between. CDR3: CASSLLVYRDDNEKLFF. In DNA form, the CDR3 reads TGTGCCAGCAGTTTACTTGTGTACAGGGATGATAATGAAAAACTGTTTTTT.

The chain has TRBV28 and TRBJ1-1; D is perhaps TRBD1 (6 bases). The germline V gene has CDR1 MDHEN and CDR2 SYDVKM. The CDR3 loop spans 15 amino acids. The V and J ends lost 5 bases and 5 bases respectively, with 18 bases between them. CDR3 residues: CASSPARGGGTEAFF. In DNA, the CDR3 is TGTGCCAGCAGTCCGGCGCGGGGAGGGGGGACTGAAGCTTTCTTT.

V usage is TRBV6-1 and J usage is TRBJ2-2; 12 positions agree with TRBD2. The CDR3 spans 15 residues. CDR1 and CDR2 from the germline V gene are MNHNS and SASEGT. Trimming removed 4 bases from V and 5 bases from J; junction bases left unmatched: 2. CDR3 protein: CASSGGLAGTGELFF. The DNA of the CDR3 is TGTGCCAGCAGTGGGGGACTAGCGGGTACCGGGGAGCTGTTTTTT.

The CDR3 DNA follows: TGTGCCAGCACCCAGGGGACAGTATTTGGCTACACCTTC. As protein: CASTQGTVFGYTF. This chain links TRBV2 with TRBJ1-2, with 7 nucleotides matching TRBD1. Per germline, CDR1 SNHLY and CDR2 FYNNEI. V gave up 7 bases and J gave up 7 bases; unmatched junction bases: 9. CDR3 length: 13 amino acids.

V and J are TRBV28 and TRBJ2-1, with TRBD1 matching 10 bases. This CDR3 is built from 14 residues. The V gene end was trimmed by 4 bases and the J gene end by 8 bases; junction bases not matched to a gene: 5. CDR1 is MDHEN, CDR2 SYDVKM, per germline. In DNA form, the CDR3 reads TGTGCCAGCAGTTCGGGACAGGGGATCTATGAGCAGTTCTTC. Protein: CASSSGQGIYEQFF.

The CDR3 region is CASSPGQENTEAFF. DNA for the CDR3: TGTGCCAGCAGTCCGGGACAGGAGAACACTGAAGCTTTCTTT. The rearrangement links TRBV28 to TRBJ1-1; TRBD1 agrees at 8 bases. Germline assignment: CDR1 MDHEN and CDR2 SYDVKM. The V and J ends lost 5 bases and 1 base, in that order; junction bases with no gene match: 3. This CDR3 is built from 14 residues.

The chain links TRBV28 to TRBJ1-2, with D possibly being TRBD1 (6 bases). Looked up from germline, CDR1 is MDHEN and CDR2 is SYDVKM. This CDR3 has 15 amino acids. V lost 5 bases and J 0 bases, leaving 13 bases between the germline ends. CDR3 coding DNA: TGTGCCAGCAGTACCGATGACAGGCCTAACTATGGCTACACCTTC. This encodes CASSTDDRPNYGYTF.

This clone appeared a single time. Written as DNA, the CDR3 is TGTGCCAGCAGTGAGGCAGGGCGCAATCAGCCCCAGCATTTT. Protein product: CASSEAGRNQPQHF. The V gene is TRBV2, the J gene TRBJ1-5, with D possibly TRBD1 on 5 matching bases. V lost 3 bases and J 2 bases, leaving 8 bases between the germline ends. This CDR3 is 14 amino acids long. Germline values: CDR1 SNHLY, CDR2 FYNNEI.

This clone is a singleton in its sample. The rearrangement links TRBV6-1 to TRBJ2-7, with D maybe TRBD1 (5 bases). The V end was cut by 5 bases, the J end by 4 bases, with 18 bases between. CDR1 and CDR2 from the germline V gene are MNHNS and SASEGT. The CDR3 spans 15 residues. CDR3 amino acids: CASSKPLDNRYEQYF. Written as DNA, the CDR3 is TGTGCCAGCAGTAAACCATTGGACAATCGATACGAGCAGTACTTC.

This chain joins TRBV5-1 and TRBJ1-2; D possibly corresponds to TRBD1 (6 bases). V gave up 4 bases and J gave up 2 bases, with 12 bases separating them. Germline CDR1 SGHRS, CDR2 YFSETQ. The CDR3 is 14 amino acids. The DNA of the CDR3 is TGCGCCAGCAGCCCTCAGGGGCCGAACTATGGCTACACCTTC. It codes for CASSPQGPNYGYTF.

The V gene is TRBV5-1, the J gene TRBJ2-3; possible D gene TRBD2, 6 bases. Between the trimmed V and J ends, which lost 1 base and 6 bases, there was a span of 9 bases. CDR3 length: 13 amino acids. Germline loops: CDR1 SGHRS, CDR2 YFSETQ. In nucleotides, the CDR3 is TGCGCCAGCAGCTTGACCCTAGCGGATACGCAGTATTTT. Protein sequence: CASSLTLADTQYF.

The chain has TRBV4-3 and TRBJ1-5; 7 bases are a match to TRBD1. The V segment lost 0 bases and the J segment 6 bases; nucleotides outside the gene matches: 5. The CDR3 has 15 residues. The germline gives CDR1 LGHNA, CDR2 YSLEER. Written as DNA, the CDR3 is TGCGCCAGCAGCCAAGAAAGGGACAGAGGTCAGCCCCAGCATTTT. The encoded protein is CASSQERDRGQPQHF.

The chain combines TRBV5-1 with TRBJ1-1, with D unclear. Germline lookup yields CDR1 SGHRS and CDR2 YFSETQ. This CDR3 region has 13 residues. V was cut by 0 bases and J by 0 bases, with 3 bases left in between. DNA of the CDR3: TGCGCCAGCAGCTTGGGTATGAACACTGAAGCTTTCTTT. Translating gives CASSLGMNTEAFF. Together with reference TRBV5-1 and TRBJ1-1, the CDR3 gives the full variable domain: KAGVTQTPRYLIKTRGQQVTLSCSPISGHRSVSWYQQTPGQGLQFLFEYFSETQRNKGNFPGRFSGRQFSNSRSEMNVSTLELGDSALYLCASSLGMNTEAFFGQGTRLTVV.

This chain connects TRBV4-1 to TRBJ2-5; 11 positions agree with TRBD2. V was clipped by 5 bases and J by 4 bases; unmatched bases: 6. The CDR3 length is 15 residues. Germline CDR1 reads MGHRA; CDR2 reads YSYEKL. The CDR3 DNA reads as TGCGCCAGCAGCGACGCTAGCGGGGGGCCAGAGACCCAGTACTTC. Residues: CASSDASGGPETQYF.

The chain employs TRBV19 and TRBJ1-2, with TRBD1 matching 9 bases. The CDR3 is 15 residues long. The trim removed 7 bases at V and 5 bases at J, leaving 11 bases unmatched. CDR1 and CDR2 (germline): LNHDA, SQIVND (reference sequence). The CDR3, as DNA: TGTGCCAGTAACGTAGGGACAGGGCCGGGGTATGGCTACACCTTC. This codes for CASNVGTGPGYGYTF.

In DNA, the CDR3 is TGTGCCACCAGCCCAGAGGGCCAGGGGGTGAAACGGGACGAGCAGTACTTC. This gives the protein CATSPEGQGVKRDEQYF. V and J are TRBV15 and TRBJ2-7; TRBD1 matches 7 bases. CDR3 size: 17 residues. The junction had 18 bases not matched to a gene; V was cut back by 5 bases and J by 5 bases. In germline, CDR1 is LNHNV, CDR2 YYDKDF (reference sequence).

The chain uses TRBV7-2 and TRBJ2-4, with TRBD2 matching over 11 bases. The CDR3 contains 18 residues. Germline V gene lookup returns CDR1 SGHTA and CDR2 FQGNSA. With 1 base clipped from V and 1 base from J, the junction kept 6 bases outside the gene matches. CDR3 coding DNA: TGTGCCAGCAGCTTAGAGGGACTAGCGGATTATGCCAAAAACATTCAGTACTTC. Translating it yields CASSLEGLADYAKNIQYF.

V usage is TRBV27 and J usage is TRBJ1-4; 8 bases match TRBD1. The germline gives CDR1 MNHEY, CDR2 SMNVEV (reference sequence). This CDR3 comprises 15 residues. J gave up 4 bases and V 5 bases, and 6 bases lay outside the gene matches. In DNA form, the CDR3 reads TGTGCCAGCAGTCCCCCGACAGGGGTTAATGAAAAACTGTTTTTT. Its translation: CASSPPTGVNEKLFF.

This sequence joins TRBV6-5 and TRBJ1-4; TRBD1 is a possible D gene (5 bases). Germline V gives CDR1 MNHEY, CDR2 SVGAGI. The CDR3 runs 14 residues. Trimming shortened V by 2 bases and J by 8 bases, and 12 bases separated the two germline ends. Here the CDR3 DNA reads TGTGCCAGCAGTTACGGGCAGGGAAGGGAAAAACTGTTTTTT. It encodes CASSYGQGREKLFF.

This chain links TRBV5-6 with TRBJ2-7; 10 bases fit TRBD2. CDR1 and CDR2 from the germline V gene are SGHDT and YYEEEE. V lost 3 bases and J lost 4; bases outside the gene matches: 7. The CDR3 is 15 amino acids. The CDR3 protein is CASSYLAGADYEQYF. The DNA of the CDR3 is TGTGCCAGCAGCTACCTAGCGGGGGCAGATTACGAGCAGTACTTC.

This clone has just a few counts. The CDR3 region has the DNA TGCGCCAGCAGTTTTTCGGGACAGGGTGATGGAAACACCATATATTTT. It encodes CASSFSGQGDGNTIYF. The gene calls are TRBV5-1 and TRBJ1-3; 9 nucleotides align to TRBD1. CDR3 length: 16 amino acids. CDR1 and CDR2 (germline): SGHRS, YFSETQ. Trimming at V came to 5 bases and at J to 3 bases, leaving 9 bases not matched to a gene.

This clone appeared a single time. The chain links TRBV5-1 to TRBJ2-2; 7 bases line up with TRBD1. The CDR3 sequence is 17 residues long. In germline, CDR1 is SGHRS, CDR2 YFSETQ. Trimming removed 2 bases from V and 6 bases from J; junction bases left unmatched: 13. CDR3 amino acids: CASSLFSGTAIPGELFF. CDR3 bases: TGCGCCAGCAGCTTATTCTCCGGGACAGCTATCCCCGGGGAGCTGTTTTTT.

The V and J genes are TRBV2 and TRBJ1-1; a possible D gene is TRBD1 (5 bases). V lost 6 bases and J lost 1, with 15 bases in between. The germline gives CDR1 SNHLY, CDR2 FYNNEI. This CDR3 region has 15 residues. Here the CDR3 DNA reads TGTGCCAGCAGGATATCACAGGTTTCGAACACTGAAGCTTTCTTT. Protein: CASRISQVSNTEAFF.

The chain links TRBV5-1 to TRBJ1-2; 8 nucleotides align to TRBD1. CDR1 and CDR2 from the germline V gene are SGHRS and YFSETQ. The J segment lost 6 bases and the V segment lost 4 bases, leaving 5 bases of the junction unmatched. The CDR3 is 13 amino acids. The CDR3: CASSIGTGDGYTF. The DNA for the CDR3 is TGCGCCAGCAGCATCGGGACAGGCGATGGCTACACCTTC.

The chain recombines TRBV20-1 with TRBJ2-5; D might be TRBD1 (6 bases). CDR3 length equals 11 residues. V was shortened by 3 bases and J by 4 bases, with 6 bases between the two germline ends. CDR1 and CDR2 from the germline V gene are DFQATT and SNEGSKA (reference sequence). The CDR3 DNA reads as TGCAGTGCTAGGACAGGAGAGACCCAGTACTTC. Its protein product is CSARTGETQYF.

This chain joins TRBV5-1 and TRBJ2-1; 9 nucleotides align to TRBD2. The CDR3 loop spans 16 amino acids. Trimming took 2 bases from V and 8 from J; bases not matched to a gene: 11. Germline V lookup: CDR1 SGHRS, CDR2 YFSETQ. CDR3 protein: CASSLREAGGPDEQFF. CDR3 nucleotides: TGCGCCAGCAGCTTACGCGAGGCGGGAGGGCCCGATGAGCAGTTCTTC.